This TCR beta chain was captured in a study of shared clonotypes between healthy human individuals. Study at large: The people who gave samples were a couple of women and a few men aged 18 to 49. Study-wide results and limits: A reduction in generation probabilities was seen for non-shared clonotypes relative to those shared by all four donors. Depth of sequencing was expected to influence donor clonotype sharing. Shared clonotypes: 4.5% to 6% naive CD4, 3.5% to 4% naive CD8, roughly 2.4% memory CD4, 0.35% to 0.5% memory CD8.

The assay was immunoSEQ multiplex PCR, and TCRdb's table has in-frame clones only and misses some. There are nearly 750,000 clones in the sample; roughly 72% occur only once, and under 2% lies in the top ten. Looked up from germline, CDR1 is SGHVS and CDR2 is FQNEAQ. V was clipped by 3 bases and J by 9 bases; unmatched bases: 13. The CDR3 spans 16 residues. With regard to this clone: Its target is unknown.

The clonotype comes from a woman aged 25 to 45 in good health. This rearrangement joins TRBV7-8 to TRBJ1-3; 8 nucleotides agree with TRBD1. Sequenced: memory CD4+ T cells sorted from blood. Regarding subset: CD45RA-negative fraction. The CDR3 DNA reads as TGTGCCAGCAGCTTTCTGCAAGGACAGGGATTGGGCACCATATATTTT. Residues: CASSFLQGQGLGTIYF.